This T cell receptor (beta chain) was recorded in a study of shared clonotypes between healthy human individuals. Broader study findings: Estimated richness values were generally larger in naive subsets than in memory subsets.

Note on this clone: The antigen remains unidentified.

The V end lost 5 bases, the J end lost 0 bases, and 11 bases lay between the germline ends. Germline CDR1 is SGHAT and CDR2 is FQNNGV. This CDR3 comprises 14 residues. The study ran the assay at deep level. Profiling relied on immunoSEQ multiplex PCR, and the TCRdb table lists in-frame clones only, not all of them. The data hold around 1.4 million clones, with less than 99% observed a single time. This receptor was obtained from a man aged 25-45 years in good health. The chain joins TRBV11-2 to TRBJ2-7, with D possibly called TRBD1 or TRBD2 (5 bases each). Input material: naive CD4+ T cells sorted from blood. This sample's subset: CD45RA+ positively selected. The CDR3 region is CASSPRGASYEQYF. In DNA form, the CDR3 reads TGTGCCAGCAGCCCACGAGGGGCCTCCTACGAGCAGTACTTC.